The T cell receptor beta chain under discussion was sequenced for a study of cytomegalovirus exposure and HLA in healthy donors. Both 60 Vbeta primers and 13 Jbeta primers went into the PCR. Assay: immunoSEQ multiplex PCR; the TCRdb copy retains only in-frame clones and omits some. The sample lists about 120,000 clones, roughly 82% occurring once. The CDR3 loop spans 17 amino acids. Germline-derived CDR1 and CDR2 are SGHAT and FQNNGV. With V trimmed by 3 bases and J by 9 bases, 9 bases remained unmatched. Source material: PBMCs. The TCR sequence derives from a male donor in good health and CMV-seropositive. This chain uses TRBV11-2 with TRBJ2-1, with 15 bases identical to TRBD2. CDR3 coding DNA: TGTGCCAGCAGCTTCTTTGGGACTAGCGGGAGGAGCCTTGAGCAGTTCTTC. This gives the protein CASSFFGTSGRSLEQFF.